The rows below give T cell receptor beta chains drawn from one sample of a study of T cell responses to AZD1222 COVID-19 vaccine. TCRdb's table, derived via immunoSEQ multiplex PCR, lists solely in-frame clones and lacks some. There are tens of thousands of clones in the sample; about nine tenths occur only once, and approximately 25% lies in the top ten. This specimen consisted of peripheral blood, obtained on day 0 of AZD1222 vaccination. Source of these receptors: an adult in good health. The CDR3 runs from the conserved cysteine through the conserved F or W. D genes are given only for firm matches. Expanded clones get a size class; other rows say once, few or many, or leave the size out.

d_call: -; clone_size: -; j_call: TRBJ2-7; v_call: TRBV27; cdr3_aa: CASSRWTTRAYEQYF; cdr3_nt: TGTGCCAGCAGTCGCTGGACTACTCGGGCCTACGAGCAGTACTTC
d_call: -; clone_size: once; j_call: TRBJ1-4; v_call: TRBV28; cdr3_aa: CASSLTAFNEKLFF; cdr3_nt: TGTGCCAGCAGTTTAACAGCCTTTAATGAAAAACTGTTTTTT
d_call: -; clone_size: once; j_call: TRBJ1-1; v_call: TRBV11-2; cdr3_aa: CASSLSGTAFF; cdr3_nt: TGTGCCAGCAGCTTATCAGGGACCGCTTTCTTT
d_call: -; clone_size: -; j_call: TRBJ2-7; v_call: TRBV6-2/TRBV6-3; cdr3_aa: CASSNKIYEQYF; cdr3_nt: TGTGCCAGCAGTAACAAGATCTACGAGCAGTACTTC
d_call: TRBD1; clone_size: -; j_call: TRBJ1-5; v_call: TRBV5-5; cdr3_aa: CASSPPGTANQPQHF; cdr3_nt: TGTGCCAGCAGCCCGCCCGGGACAGCGAATCAGCCCCAGCATTTT
d_call: TRBD1; clone_size: -; j_call: TRBJ2-7; v_call: TRBV2; cdr3_aa: CASSGTVYEQYF; cdr3_nt: TGTGCCAGCAGCGGGACAGTCTACGAGCAGTACTTC
d_call: TRBD2; clone_size: -; j_call: TRBJ2-5; v_call: TRBV5-4; cdr3_aa: CGAGGDQETQYF; cdr3_nt: TGTGGCGCGGGGGGTGACCAAGAGACCCAGTACTTC
d_call: TRBD1; clone_size: -; j_call: TRBJ2-4; v_call: TRBV30; cdr3_aa: CAWSVGRGAKNIQYF; cdr3_nt: TGTGCCTGGAGTGTTGGCAGGGGGGCCAAAAACATTCAGTACTTC
d_call: -; clone_size: -; j_call: TRBJ2-5; v_call: TRBV5-1; cdr3_aa: CASSYTRWTQQETQYF; cdr3_nt: TGCGCCAGCAGCTATACCCGTTGGACACAGCAAGAGACCCAGTACTTC
d_call: -; clone_size: -; j_call: TRBJ1-1; v_call: TRBV12-3/TRBV12-4; cdr3_aa: CASSLGGGTEAFF; cdr3_nt: TGTGCCAGCAGTTTGGGGGGAGGCACTGAAGCTTTCTTT
d_call: TRBD1; clone_size: -; j_call: TRBJ1-6; v_call: TRBV7-2; cdr3_aa: CASSLDGTGLGSPLHF; cdr3_nt: TGTGCCAGCAGCTTAGACGGGACAGGGCTAGGATCACCCCTCCACTTT
d_call: -; clone_size: -; j_call: TRBJ1-2; v_call: TRBV28; cdr3_aa: CASSPPHRVSNYGYTF; cdr3_nt: TGTGCCAGCAGTCCACCACATAGAGTGTCCAACTATGGCTACACCTTC